This T cell receptor beta chain came from a study of identical twins. The study's findings and limits: It was cross-sectional statistical analysis, not following the same donors, that the conclusions relied on.

From the 5' RACE reads, TCRdb called clonotypes with MiXCR, one entry per CDR3 protein. The sample lists roughly 220,000 distinct CDR3 sequences, 6.5% seen once, with more than 14% in the top ten. CDR1 SGDLS and CDR2 YYNGEE come from the germline V gene. The CDR3 runs 16 residues. V was cut by 2 bases and J by 7 bases, with 18 bases left in between. Comment on this clonotype: No antigen is known for it.

These data also formed part of another study, on T cells expressing NK-cell markers. That work states: Eight donors were sequenced, of whom seven were HCMV-seropositive, while the remaining one was HCMV-seronegative. In several experiments, sorting was restricted to alpha-beta TCR T cells by an anti-gamma-delta TCR antibody. Six of the donors carried dominant NKG2C+ clonotypes that took up about 1.0-7.5% of their CD8+ T cells.

The V gene is TRBV9, the J gene TRBJ2-2; D gene unclear. The TCR originated in a woman aged 18-29 years in good health. Sequenced: CD8+ T cells sorted from blood. The CDR3 nucleotides are TGTGCCAGCAGCGTTCTGAACAGCCCATCAGGCGGGGAGCTGTTTTTT. Translating gives CASSVLNSPSGGELFF. The variable domain in full, completed from reference TRBV9 and TRBJ2-2, reads DSGVTQTPKHLITATGQRVTLRCSPRSGDLSVYWYQQSLDQGLQFLIQYYNGEERAKGNILERFSAQQFPDLHSELNLSSLELGDSALYFCASSVLNSPSGGELFFGEGSRLTVL.